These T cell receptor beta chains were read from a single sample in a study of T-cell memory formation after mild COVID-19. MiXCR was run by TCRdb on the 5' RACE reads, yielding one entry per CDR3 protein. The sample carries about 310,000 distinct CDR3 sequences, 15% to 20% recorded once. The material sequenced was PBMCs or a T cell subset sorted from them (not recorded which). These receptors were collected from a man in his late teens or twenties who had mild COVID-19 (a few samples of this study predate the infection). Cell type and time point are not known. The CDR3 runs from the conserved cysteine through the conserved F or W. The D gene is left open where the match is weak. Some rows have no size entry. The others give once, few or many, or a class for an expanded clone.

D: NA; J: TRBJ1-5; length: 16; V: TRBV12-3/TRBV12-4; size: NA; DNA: TGTGCCAGCAGCTACGGACTGACTTATAGCAATCAGCCCCAGCATTTT; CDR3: CASSYGLTYSNQPQHF
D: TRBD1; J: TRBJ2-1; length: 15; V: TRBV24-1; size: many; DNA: TGTGCCACCAGTGAGACAGGGGGCTCCTACAATGAGCAGTTCTTC; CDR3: CATSETGGSYNEQFF
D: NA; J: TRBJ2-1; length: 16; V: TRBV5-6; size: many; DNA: TGTGCCAGCAGCTTGGTCGGCGGGGATTCCTACAATGAGCAGTTCTTC; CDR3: CASSLVGGDSYNEQFF
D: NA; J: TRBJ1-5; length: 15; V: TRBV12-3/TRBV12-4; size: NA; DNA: TGTGCCAGCAGTTTAACAGGGTTCGGCAATCAGCCCCAGCATTTT; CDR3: CASSLTGFGNQPQHF
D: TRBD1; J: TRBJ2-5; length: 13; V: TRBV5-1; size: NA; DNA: TGCGCCAGCACCGACAGGGGAATGGAGACCCAGTACTTC; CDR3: CASTDRGMETQYF
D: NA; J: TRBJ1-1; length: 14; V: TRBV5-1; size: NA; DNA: TGCGCCAGCAGCGCGGGCAATGGGGACACTGAAGCTTTCTTT; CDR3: CASSAGNGDTEAFF
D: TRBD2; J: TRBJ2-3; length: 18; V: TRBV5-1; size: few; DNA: TGCGCCAGCAGCTACCTCCCGGAGGGAGCGGGGAGCACAGATACGCAGTATTTT; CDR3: CASSYLPEGAGSTDTQYF
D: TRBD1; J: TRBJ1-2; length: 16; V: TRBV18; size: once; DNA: TGTGCCAGCTCCCGGCAGAGTGGACAGGGACGTGATGGCTACACCTTC; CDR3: CASSRQSGQGRDGYTF
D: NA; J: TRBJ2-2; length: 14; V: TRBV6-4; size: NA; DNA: TGTGCCAGCAGTGACTCAGGGGATAACGGGGAGCTGTTTTTT; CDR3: CASSDSGDNGELFF
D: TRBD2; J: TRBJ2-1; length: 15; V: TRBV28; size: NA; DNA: TGTGCCAGCAGTTCCCTTCCTGGGAGGGACAATGAGCAGTTCTTC; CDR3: CASSSLPGRDNEQFF